The rows below give T cell receptor beta chains drawn from one sample of a study of identical twins. In TCRdb, the 5' RACE reads were re-called with MiXCR into one record per CDR3 protein. The data contain under 400,000 distinct CDR3 sequences, about 10% of them singletons. Input material: naive T cells sorted from blood. Receptor source: a woman aged 45-60 years in good health. Both conserved end residues are part of each CDR3. The D gene is left open where the match is weak. For some rows the clone size is stated as once, few or many, or as a class when expanded; others skip it.

TRBJ2-1 TRBV7-9 NA few TGTGCCAGCAGCCATCGGACTGTGGTGTTCTTC CASSHRTVVFF
TRBJ2-7 TRBV20-1 NA NA TGCAGTGCTATCGACGACAGGCAGTGGGAGCAGTACTTC CSAIDDRQWEQYF
TRBJ2-2 TRBV24-1 NA NA TGTGCCACCAGTGGAATAGGGCCTTGGACCGGGGAGCTGTTTTTT CATSGIGPWTGELFF
TRBJ2-1 TRBV7-9 NA few TGTGCCAGCAGCTTCCTGACAGTACTCTCCTACAATGAGCAGTTCTTC CASSFLTVLSYNEQFF
TRBJ2-5 TRBV11-2 NA few TGTGCCAGCAGCCCACGGACGTGGGAGACCCAGTACTTC CASSPRTWETQYF
TRBJ2-1 TRBV2 NA NA TGTGCCAGCAGTGAAGGGGAAGCGTTGACCAATGAGCAGTTCTTC CASSEGEALTNEQFF
TRBJ2-1 TRBV29-1 TRBD2 many TGCAGCGTCTCTAAAGCGGGAGGGCCCGGTGAGCAGTTCTTC CSVSKAGGPGEQFF
TRBJ2-5 TRBV27 NA few TGTGCCAGCAGTTTAGGACAGCGGGGTTGGGAGACCCAGTACTTC CASSLGQRGWETQYF
TRBJ2-5 TRBV11-3 NA few TGTGCCAGCAGCTACAGGGCGTGGGAAATGGGGCAAGAGACCCAGTACTTC CASSYRAWEMGQETQYF
TRBJ2-1 TRBV11-3 NA few TGTGCCAGCAGCCCCTTAGGGGGCAATGAGCAGTTCTTC CASSPLGGNEQFF
TRBJ2-5 TRBV5-1 NA many TGCGCCAGCAGCTTGAGTTTAGGGATCGGAGAGACCCAGTACTTC CASSLSLGIGETQYF
TRBJ1-1 TRBV18 NA NA TGTGCCAGCTCACCCCCGGGACTGCAGAACACTGAAGCTTTCTTT CASSPPGLQNTEAFF
TRBJ2-3 TRBV3-1 TRBD2 NA TGTGCCAGCAGCTCTGAACTAGCGGGAGCCTCAGATACGCAGTATTTT CASSSELAGASDTQYF
TRBJ2-3 TRBV21-1 NA many TGTGCCAGCAGCAAAGGGACTAGCGGGTCTAGCACAGATACGCAGTATTTT CASSKGTSGSSTDTQYF
TRBJ2-1 TRBV3-1 NA NA TGTGCCAGCACGAAAACCAGTCCAGACAATGAGCAGTTCTTC CASTKTSPDNEQFF
TRBJ1-1 TRBV3-1 NA few TGTGCCAGCAGCCAAGTCTACCTCGACAGGTTTGAAGCTTTCTTT CASSQVYLDRFEAFF
TRBJ1-4 TRBV20-1 NA few TGCAGTGCTATAATCCAGGGGCAGAGGGGAAAACTGTTTTTT CSAIIQGQRGKLFF
TRBJ1-5 TRBV6-2/TRBV6-3 TRBD1 few TGTGCCAGCACCCCTTCCCGACAGGGAAATCAGCCCCAGCATTTT CASTPSRQGNQPQHF
TRBJ2-1 TRBV7-3 NA many TGTGCCAGCAGCTATCACCCACCGAAATACAATGAGCAGTTCTTC CASSYHPPKYNEQFF
TRBJ2-1 TRBV11-2 NA few TGTGCCAGCAGCTTAGGCGATATTCATGAGCAGTTCTTC CASSLGDIHEQFF
TRBJ1-1 TRBV12-3/TRBV12-4 TRBD1 few TGTGCCAGCATCCCCAAACAGGGGTTGCTCACTGAAGCTTTCTTT CASIPKQGLLTEAFF
TRBJ2-7 TRBV29-1 NA NA TGCAGCGTCGCCGGGTCCAGGAGCTCCTACGAGCAGTACTTC CSVAGSRSSYEQYF
TRBJ2-1 TRBV6-2/TRBV6-3 TRBD1 few TGTGCCAGCAGTGACAGGGTGGTCAATGAGCAGTTCTTC CASSDRVVNEQFF
TRBJ1-3 TRBV4-1 TRBD1 NA TGCGCCAGCGGACAGGGATCGGCTGGAAACACCATATATTTT CASGQGSAGNTIYF
TRBJ2-5 TRBV3-1 NA NA TGTGCCAGCAGCCAAAACTACCAAGAGACCCAGTACTTC CASSQNYQETQYF
TRBJ2-3 TRBV10-3 TRBD2 many TGTGCCATCAGTGCCGGACTAGCAGATACGCAGTATTTT CAISAGLADTQYF
TRBJ2-7 TRBV15 NA NA TGTGCCACCAGCAGGGATCAGCCCTACGAGCAGTACTTC CATSRDQPYEQYF
TRBJ2-1 TRBV29-1 NA few TGCAGCGGATCGAGGGACTACAATGAGCAGTTCTTC CSGSRDYNEQFF
TRBJ1-4 TRBV18 NA NA TGTGCCAGCTCACCACCAGTGGCAACTAATGAAAAACTGTTTTTT CASSPPVATNEKLFF
TRBJ2-7 TRBV12-3/TRBV12-4 NA NA TGTGCCAGCAGTTTCCTAGGGGACGAGCAGTACTTC CASSFLGDEQYF